Listed below are T cell receptor beta chains from one sample, sequenced in a study of early T cells in non-severe SARS-CoV-2 infection. Using its own MiXCR run on the 5' RACE reads, TCRdb lists one record per CDR3 protein. Of tens of thousands of distinct CDR3 sequences in the sample, around 11% are singletons; the top ten hold about 12%. The sequencing used whole blood, collected at baseline. All receptors derive from an adult who was a healthcare worker with PCR-confirmed SARS-CoV-2 infection or an uninfected control (not recorded which). CDR3s include the opening cysteine and the closing phenylalanine or tryptophan. Each record gives: D gene, V gene, J gene, clone size, CDR3 DNA, CDR3 protein. The D gene is left open where the match is weak. Only some rows state a clone size, as once, few, many or a class for expanded clones.

.	TRBV14	TRBJ1-2	.	TGTGCCAGCAGCCTACACACAGGAGTGGGTGGCTACACCTTC	CASSLHTGVGGYTF
.	TRBV7-2	TRBJ2-3	.	TGTGCCAGCAGCTTAGGGATAGCGGATACGCAGTATTTT	CASSLGIADTQYF
TRBD1	TRBV5-4	TRBJ2-3	.	TGTGCCAGCAGCCCACCGACAGGGGACACAGATACGCAGTATTTT	CASSPPTGDTDTQYF
.	TRBV28	TRBJ1-5	medium-sized	TGTGCCAGCATCTCCTCTTTAAGTCCGGTTGATCAGCCCCAGCATTTT	CASISSLSPVDQPQHF
.	TRBV7-6	TRBJ2-1	few	TGTGCCAGCAGCTTACGAGGGGGCAATGAGCAGTTCTTC	CASSLRGGNEQFF
.	TRBV6-2/TRBV6-3	TRBJ2-1	many	TGTGCCAGCAGTGGCTCCGCGGGGGCCGGCAATGAGCAGTTCTTC	CASSGSAGAGNEQFF
.	TRBV11-2	TRBJ2-2	many	TGTGCCAGCAGTTCCGACGGGAAGAACACCGGGGAGCTGTTTTTT	CASSSDGKNTGELFF
.	TRBV7-2	TRBJ2-3	.	TGTGCCAGCAGCTTCCCGACAGGTAGCACAGATACGCAGTATTTT	CASSFPTGSTDTQYF
TRBD2	TRBV11-1	TRBJ2-3	.	TGTGCCAGCAGCCCGAAACTAGCGGGTAGCACAGATACGCAGTATTTT	CASSPKLAGSTDTQYF
.	TRBV12-3/TRBV12-4	TRBJ2-1	few	TGTGCCAGCAGTTCGTTCGTGCGTGAGCAGTTCTTC	CASSSFVREQFF
.	TRBV20-1	TRBJ2-1	many	TGCAGTGCTTACCTCCGGGACTCTTCCTACAATGAGCAGTTCTTC	CSAYLRDSSYNEQFF